The 15 T cell receptor beta chains below all came from one sample that was sequenced in a study of read filtering for tumor transcriptome and immune sequencing. The library was built from 400 ng RNA with molecular barcoded adaptors for alpha/delta and beta/gamma chains. TCRdb analysed the reads with MiXCR anew, one entry per CDR3 protein. This table has 100,000 to 150,000 distinct CDR3 sequences, approximately 13% appearing once. Input material: a population of CD138-negative cells sorted from bone marrow. The receptor set was obtained from a donor at least 40 years old with multiple myeloma.

The sample holds many counts of this clonotype. The chain combines TRBV7-3 with TRBJ2-1, with 11 bases lining up with TRBD2. The V gene end was trimmed by 5 bases and the J gene end by 6 bases; junction bases not matched to a gene: 12. The CDR3 extends over 17 amino acids. Looked up from germline, CDR1 is SGHTA and CDR2 is FQGTGA. The DNA for the CDR3 is TGTGCCAGCAGCCCAAGGGGCGCTAGCGGGAGGTCCAATGAGCAGTTCTTC. It translates to CASSPRGASGRSNEQFF.

There are many counts of this clonotype. The genes are TRBV6-5 and TRBJ1-1; D is ambiguous. The CDR3 loop spans 14 amino acids. The V gene's germline CDR1 is MNHEY and CDR2 SVGAGI. The V gene lost 1 base and the J gene lost 1 base, with 7 bases spanning the gap. CDR3 bases: TGTGCCAGCAGTTACTGGACCTCGAACACTGAAGCTTTCTTT. Translation gives CASSYWTSNTEAFF.

This clonotype was seen repeatedly, ten times or more. The rearrangement joins TRBV11-2 to TRBJ2-1; 7 bases align to TRBD2. Germline values: CDR1 SGHAT, CDR2 FQNNGV. There are 14 residues in the CDR3. Trimming took 1 base from V and 7 from J; bases not matched to a gene: 4. CDR3 sequence (DNA): TGTGCCAGCAGCTTAGGGGGAGGGATTAATGAGCAGTTCTTC. Amino acids: CASSLGGGINEQFF.

Many counts were recorded for this clonotype. The CDR3 region is CASSLEPGAAVNTGELFF. The CDR3 coding sequence is TGTGCCAGCAGCTTAGAACCGGGGGCGGCGGTGAACACCGGGGAGCTGTTTTTT. This chain joins TRBV7-7 and TRBJ2-2, with D perhaps given as TRBD1 or TRBD2 (6 bases each). This CDR3 has 18 residues. CDR1 is SSHAT, CDR2 FNYEAQ, per germline (reference sequence). V gave up 1 base and J gave up 1 base, with 16 bases separating them.

In its sample, this clonotype was seen a few times. A much larger clone lies a single base off, so this may be a read error. The CDR3 does not end in the conserved phenylalanine or tryptophan, so this is likely a read error. The gene calls are TRBV10-1 and TRBJ2-1; 8 bases fit TRBD1. V was pared by 3 bases and J by 10 bases, with 8 bases of the junction left unmatched. Germline values: CDR1 WNHNN, CDR2 SYGVQD (reference sequence). The CDR3 extends over 14 amino acids. Here the CDR3 DNA reads TGCGCCAGCAGTGATGAATGGGACAGGAGAGAGCAGTTCCTC. This sequence encodes CASSDEWDRREQFL.

There are many counts of this clonotype. The chain carries TRBV12-3 or TRBV12-4 and TRBJ2-3; weak D call: TRBD2 (5 bases). CDR3 length: 15 amino acids. Trimming took off 1 base at V and 1 base at J, with 9 bases between the two ends. CDR3 amino acids: CASSLGLAGTDTQYF. For the CDR3, the DNA is TGTGCCAGCAGTTTAGGGCTAGCAGGCACAGATACGCAGTATTTT.

This clonotype was seen a few times. V gene TRBV25-1 combines with J gene TRBJ1-2, with 9 bases lining up with TRBD1. Trimming cost V 6 bases and J 4 bases; bases outside gene matches: 6. Per the germline V gene, CDR1 is MGHDK and CDR2 is SYGVNS. This CDR3 spans 14 amino acids. The CDR3 region has the DNA TGTGCCAGCAGCGGGACAGGGATGGGCTATGGCTACACCTTC. Translated, it gives CASSGTGMGYGYTF.

At least ten counts were recorded for this clonotype. The chain carries TRBV19 and TRBJ1-4, with D possibly being TRBD1 (5 bases). The V and J ends lost 4 bases and 7 bases respectively, with 10 bases between them. The CDR3 contains 13 residues. Germline CDR1 reads LNHDA; CDR2 reads SQIVND (reference sequence). Here the CDR3 reads CASSTRDREKLFF. The CDR3 region has the DNA TGTGCCAGTAGTACCAGGGACCGTGAAAAACTGTTTTTT.

This clonotype was detected ten times or more. The CDR3 DNA follows: TGTGCCAGCAGCTTCGGACGGGATGGGGATACGCAGTATTTT. It encodes CASSFGRDGDTQYF. The chain uses TRBV7-9 and TRBJ2-3; a weak D match, TRBD2 (5 bases). Trimming left V 3 bases short and J 6 bases short, with 13 bases between. The CDR3 is 14 residues long. The V gene's germline CDR1 is SEHNR and CDR2 FQNEAQ (reference sequence).

As to this clonotype: A junction end diverges from the germline sequence, so it may reflect a read error. This chain connects TRBV24-1 to TRBJ2-1; 8 positions agree with TRBD2. This CDR3 comprises 16 residues. Germline values: CDR1 KGHDR, CDR2 SFDVKD. CDR3 nucleotide sequence: TGTGCCACCACTGATGTGAACGGGAGGGCCGACAATGAGCAGTTCTTC. It codes for CATTDVNGRADNEQFF.

This clonotype was picked up many times. The gene calls are TRBV12-3 or TRBV12-4 and TRBJ1-5, with D unresolved. V dropped 5 bases and J dropped 1 base, with 12 bases sitting between them. The CDR3 totals 15 residues. CDR3 in DNA: TGTGCCAGCAGTACCGACATCCTCAGCAATCAGCCCCAGCATTTT. It translates to CASSTDILSNQPQHF.

On this clonotype itself: This may stem from a read error, because a much larger clone lies one nucleotide away. Since the CDR3 does not end with the conserved phenylalanine or tryptophan, this likely comes from a read error. The genes are TRBV29-1 and TRBJ2-3; 8 bases line up with TRBD2. Germline CDR1 reads SQVTM; CDR2 reads ANQGSEA. V was clipped by 3 bases and J by 4 bases; unmatched bases: 6. The CDR3 spans 14 residues. CDR3 sequence: CSVDERESSDTQYY. The CDR3 DNA reads TGCAGCGTTGACGAGCGGGAGTCCTCAGATACGCAGTATTAT.

The table lists this clonotype with many counts. The rearrangement links TRBV6-5 to TRBJ1-5, with 9 nucleotides matching TRBD1. With 3 bases clipped from V and 4 bases from J, the junction kept 13 bases outside the gene matches. Germline V gene lookup returns CDR1 MNHEY and CDR2 SVGAGI. This CDR3 region has 18 residues. CDR3 residues: CASSYLNPGTGTNQPQHF. The CDR3 nucleotides are TGTGCCAGCAGTTATTTAAACCCCGGGACAGGGACAAATCAGCCCCAGCATTTT.

This clonotype was observed at least ten times. The chain links TRBV19 to TRBJ2-7, with D tentatively TRBD1 or TRBD2 (5 bases each). With 5 bases removed from V and 3 bases from J, the gap between germline ends came to 11 bases. The germline V gene encodes CDR1 LNHDA and CDR2 SQIVND (reference sequence). The length of the CDR3 is 13 residues. CDR3 amino acids: CASSPWDDYEQYF. The CDR3 nucleotides are TGTGCCAGTAGTCCGTGGGACGACTACGAGCAGTACTTC.

The count of this clonotype is one. A junction end diverges from the germline sequence, so it may reflect a read error. The V and J genes are TRBV6-2 or TRBV6-3 and TRBJ1-1, with a weak D call TRBD1 (5 bases). The V gene's germline CDR1 is MNHEY and CDR2 SVGEGT. The CDR3 extends over 15 amino acids. The CDR3 nucleotides are TGTGCCGGCAGTTACTCGGCGGTGGGGGGAGCTGGAGCTTTCTTT. Its translation: CAGSYSAVGGAGAFF.